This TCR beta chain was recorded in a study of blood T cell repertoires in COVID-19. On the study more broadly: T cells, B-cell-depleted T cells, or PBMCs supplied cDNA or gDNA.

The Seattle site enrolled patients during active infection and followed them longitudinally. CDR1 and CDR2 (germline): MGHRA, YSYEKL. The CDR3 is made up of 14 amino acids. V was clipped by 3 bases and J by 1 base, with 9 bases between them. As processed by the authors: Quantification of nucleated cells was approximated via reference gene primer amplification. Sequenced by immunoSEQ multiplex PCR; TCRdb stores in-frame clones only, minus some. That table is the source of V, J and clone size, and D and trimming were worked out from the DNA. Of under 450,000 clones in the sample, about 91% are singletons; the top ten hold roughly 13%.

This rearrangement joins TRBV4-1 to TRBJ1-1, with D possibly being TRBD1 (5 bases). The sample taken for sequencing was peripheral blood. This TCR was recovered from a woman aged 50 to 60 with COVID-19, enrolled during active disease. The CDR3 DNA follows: TGCGCCAGCAGCCATTACCAGGGGAACACTGAAGCTTTCTTT. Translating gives CASSHYQGNTEAFF.